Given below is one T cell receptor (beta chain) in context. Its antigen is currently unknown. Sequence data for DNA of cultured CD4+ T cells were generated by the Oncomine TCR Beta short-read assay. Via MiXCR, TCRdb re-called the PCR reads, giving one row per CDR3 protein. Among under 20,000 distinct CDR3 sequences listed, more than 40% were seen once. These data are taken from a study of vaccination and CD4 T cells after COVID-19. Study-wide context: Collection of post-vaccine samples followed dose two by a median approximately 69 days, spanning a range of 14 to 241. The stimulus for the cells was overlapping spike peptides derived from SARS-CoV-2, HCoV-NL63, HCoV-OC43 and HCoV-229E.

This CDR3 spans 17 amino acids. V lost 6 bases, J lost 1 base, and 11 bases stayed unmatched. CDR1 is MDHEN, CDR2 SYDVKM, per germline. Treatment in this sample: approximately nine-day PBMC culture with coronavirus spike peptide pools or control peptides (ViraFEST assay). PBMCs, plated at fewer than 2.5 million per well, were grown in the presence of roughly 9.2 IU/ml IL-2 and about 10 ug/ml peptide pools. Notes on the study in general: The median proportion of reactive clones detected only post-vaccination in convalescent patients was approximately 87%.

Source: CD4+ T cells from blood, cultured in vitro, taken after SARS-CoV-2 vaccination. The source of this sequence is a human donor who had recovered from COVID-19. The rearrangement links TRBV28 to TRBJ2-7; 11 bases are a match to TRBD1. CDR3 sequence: CASSRTPDRGPSYEQYF. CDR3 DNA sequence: TGTGCCAGCAGCCGGACACCGGACAGGGGGCCTTCCTACGAGCAGTACTTC.